Listed below are T cell receptor beta chains from one sample, sequenced in a study of cytomegalovirus exposure and HLA in healthy donors. This table comes from immunoSEQ multiplex PCR, and its TCRdb copy is limited to in-frame clones, with some not included. Among some 220,000 clones listed, approximately 84% were seen once. The sequencing input was PBMCs. These receptor sequences come from a girl aged 2 to 10 in good health and CMV-seronegative. The CDR3 runs from the conserved cysteine through the conserved F or W. Each record gives: CDR3 DNA, CDR3 protein, J gene, V gene, D gene, clone size. D genes are given only for firm matches. Expanded clones get a size class; other rows say once, few or many, or leave the size out.

TGTGCCAGCAGCGCAATACACCCAATAGGGACAGATCTCTCCTACGAGCAGTACTTC CASSAIHPIGTDLSYEQYF TRBJ2-7 TRBV5-5 TRBD1 NA
TGTGCCAGTAGTCGGGACATCTATAATTCACCCCTCCACTTT CASSRDIYNSPLHF TRBJ1-6 TRBV19 NA NA
TGTGCCAGCAGCTTGACAGGGGAGGTCGATTCACCCCTCCACTTT CASSLTGEVDSPLHF TRBJ1-6 TRBV5-5 TRBD1 NA
TGTGCCAGCAGCCTCCCCCGGGGGGCCTATGGCTACACCTTC CASSLPRGAYGYTF TRBJ1-2 TRBV28 NA NA
TGTGCCAGCGAGGCAACTGAAGCTTTCTTT CASEATEAFF TRBJ1-1 TRBV9 NA NA
TGCGCCAGCAGTTCCGGGACAGACTACTATGGCTACACCTTC CASSSGTDYYGYTF TRBJ1-2 TRBV5-1 TRBD1 NA
TGTGCCAGCAATCCTAGCGGGAGAGGCCCCGGGGAGCTGTTTTTT CASNPSGRGPGELFF TRBJ2-2 TRBV7-9 TRBD2 NA
TGTGCCAGTAGTATAGGCCGGGACAACTACGAGCAGTACTTC CASSIGRDNYEQYF TRBJ2-7 TRBV19 NA NA
TGTGCCAGCAGTGAGGACTTTGCAACTAATGAAAAACTGTTTTTT CASSEDFATNEKLFF TRBJ1-4 TRBV25-1 NA NA
TGTGCCAGCAGGATAAGCGAGACCCAGTACTTC CASRISETQYF TRBJ2-5 TRBV7-9 NA NA
TGTGCCAGCAGCTTAGCGGGGCGTGGGACCCAGTACTTC CASSLAGRGTQYF TRBJ2-5 TRBV7-2 NA NA
TGTGCCAGCAGTTACTCAAAGGCTAGCGACTACGAGCAGTACTTC CASSYSKASDYEQYF TRBJ2-7 TRBV6-5 NA once
TGCAGCGTCCTTACAGGGGCCTGGTATGGCTACACCTTC CSVLTGAWYGYTF TRBJ1-2 TRBV29-1 TRBD1 few
TGTGCCAGCAGCTTACACAGGACTAGCGGGGGGGCCGGGGAGCTGTTTTTT CASSLHRTSGGAGELFF TRBJ2-2 TRBV7-2 TRBD2 NA
TGTGCCTGGGGACTAGCGGGATGGGAGACCCAGTACTTC CAWGLAGWETQYF TRBJ2-5 TRBV30 TRBD2 NA
TGTGCCAGCAGTGAAGCCCGACTAGCGGGAGTGGAAAACGAGCAGTACTTC CASSEARLAGVENEQYF TRBJ2-7 TRBV25-1 TRBD2 NA
TGTGCCAGCAGCCCACTCTTGAGCTCCTACGAGCAGTACTTC CASSPLLSSYEQYF TRBJ2-7 TRBV6-5 NA NA
TGTGCCAGCAGCCGTTGGACAGGGGAAGAGACCCAGTACTTC CASSRWTGEETQYF TRBJ2-5 TRBV6-5 TRBD1 NA
TGTGCCAGCAGTGAGCTGGGGCTTACTGGAAACACCATATATTTT CASSELGLTGNTIYF TRBJ1-3 TRBV2 NA NA
TGTGCCAGTAGTATAGGGCCAGGGCCAGATACGCAGTATTTT CASSIGPGPDTQYF TRBJ2-3 TRBV19 NA NA
TGTGCCAGCAGTTCTTATCTGGACACCGTGAACACTGAAGCTTTCTTT CASSSYLDTVNTEAFF TRBJ1-1 TRBV27 NA NA
TGTGCCAGCAGCTTTATGGGGCATGGGTACTTC CASSFMGHGYF TRBJ2-7 TRBV7-8 NA NA
TGTGCCACCAGCAGACCCTCAGCGGGGGGCCTGTGGGGCACAGATACGCAGTATTTT CATSRPSAGGLWGTDTQYF TRBJ2-3 TRBV15 TRBD2 once
TGTGCCAGCAGCGGCAAGGGGGGGGCACCTGCAGATACGCAGTATTTT CASSGKGGAPADTQYF TRBJ2-3 TRBV7-3 NA once
TGTGCCAGCAGCTTGAGGGGCAGCTCTGGAAACACCATATATTTT CASSLRGSSGNTIYF TRBJ1-3 TRBV5-4 NA NA
TGTGCCAGCAGCTTAACGGGACTAGCGGGGGGAGGAGGGACCCAGTACTTC CASSLTGLAGGGGTQYF TRBJ2-5 TRBV7-9 TRBD2 once
TGCAGCGTCCAAAACCTAGCGGGAGAGGACATTCAGTACTTC CSVQNLAGEDIQYF TRBJ2-4 TRBV29-1 TRBD2 once